The 15 T cell receptor beta chains presented below share a single source sample, sequenced in a study of T cell responses to AZD1222 COVID-19 vaccine. Profiling relied on immunoSEQ multiplex PCR, and the TCRdb table lists in-frame clones only, not all of them. The table lists approximately 140,000 clones, over 80% of them singletons. This sample comprised peripheral blood, obtained 28 days after the second AZD1222 dose. All receptors derive from an adult who received the AZD1222 COVID-19 vaccine.

This clone was seen only once. V and J are TRBV11-3 and TRBJ2-7; no clear D. Germline CDR1 reads SGHNT; CDR2 reads YENEEA. CDR3 length: 12 amino acids. Trimming left V 5 bases short and J 3 bases short, with 8 bases between. The CDR3 sequence is CASSETLYEQYF. CDR3 bases: TGTGCCAGCAGCGAGACTCTCTACGAGCAGTACTTC.

V gene TRBV7-9 combines with J gene TRBJ2-1, with 7 bases that match TRBD2. Germline V gives CDR1 SEHNR, CDR2 FQNEAQ (reference sequence). The CDR3 consists of 13 residues. Trimming cost V 2 bases and J 5 bases; bases outside gene matches: 0. This CDR3 reads CASSLLADNEQFF. As DNA, the CDR3 is TGTGCCAGCAGCTTACTAGCGGACAATGAGCAGTTCTTC.

The chain employs TRBV19 and TRBJ2-5; the D gene is possibly TRBD2 (6 bases). The CDR3 loop spans 19 amino acids. The germline V gene encodes CDR1 LNHDA and CDR2 SQIVND (reference sequence). Trimming removed 3 bases from V and 4 bases from J, with 27 bases in between. CDR3 sequence reads: CASSIRGTTNPEPPETQYF. The DNA of the CDR3 is TGTGCCAGTAGTATTCGCGGGACCACAAACCCCGAACCCCCAGAGACCCAGTACTTC.

The V and J genes are TRBV27 and TRBJ1-6, with a weak D call TRBD1 (5 bases). Trimming left V 0 bases short and J 7 bases short, with 7 bases between. Germline assignment: CDR1 MNHEY and CDR2 SMNVEV (reference sequence). The CDR3 loop spans 14 amino acids. The CDR3 loop is CASSLSGVNSPLHF. In nucleotides, the CDR3 is TGTGCCAGCAGTTTATCAGGGGTGAATTCACCCCTCCACTTT.

The genes are TRBV11-2 and TRBJ2-3, with a tentative D call TRBD1 (6 bases). The CDR3 runs 16 residues. Germline CDR1 SGHAT, CDR2 FQNNGV. The germline V and J ends were trimmed by 3 bases and 4 bases, with 17 bases remaining between them. This chain's CDR3 is CASSFLGQGISDTQYF. CDR3 DNA sequence: TGTGCCAGCAGCTTCTTGGGGCAGGGGATATCAGATACGCAGTATTTT. Complete variable domain (other parts from reference TRBV11-2 and TRBJ2-3): EAGVAQSPRYKIIEKRQSVAFWCNPISGHATLYWYQQILGQGPKLLIQFQNNGVVDDSQLPKDRFSAERLKGVDSTLKIQPAKLEDSAVYLCASSFLGQGISDTQYFGPGTRLTVL.

The chain has TRBV9 and TRBJ2-1; 11 nucleotides agree with TRBD2. Germline lookup yields CDR1 SGDLS and CDR2 YYNGEE. The CDR3 length is 17 residues. J was trimmed by 6 bases and V by 2 bases; bases with no gene match: 10. CDR3 bases: TGTGCCAGCAGCGTCGGTATAGCGGGAGGGCCGGCCAATGAGCAGTTCTTC. Encoded protein: CASSVGIAGGPANEQFF.

DNA for the CDR3: TGTGCCTGGGGAGGGGGGGGAGCAGATACGCAGTATTTT. This translates into CAWGGGGADTQYF. The V call is TRBV30, the J call TRBJ2-3, with D possibly TRBD2 on 7 matching bases. The CDR3 length is 13 residues. Germline V CDR1 and CDR2: GTSNPN, SVGIG (reference sequence). Trimming shortened V by 5 bases and J by 4 bases, and 13 bases separated the two germline ends. Variable domain in full (rest from reference TRBV30 and TRBJ2-3): SQTIHQWPATLVQPVGSPLSLECTVEGTSNPNLYWYRQAAGRGLQLLFYSVGIGQISSEVPQNLSASRPQDRQFILSSKKLLLSDSGFYLCAWGGGGADTQYFGPGTRLTVL.

J is TRBJ1-2 and V is TRBV3-1 (or the pseudogene TRBV3-2); D not certain. CDR3 size: 15 residues. The ends were cut back, 4 bases at V and 5 bases at J, with 17 bases in the middle. The germline V gene has CDR1 LGHDT and CDR2 YNNKEL (reference sequence). The CDR3 DNA sequence: TGTGCCAGCAGCCCAGACACATTATGGCTATATGGCTACACCTTC. It specifies CASSPDTLWLYGYTF.

The chain carries TRBV21-1 and TRBJ1-6; whether TRBD1, the table's D call, matches the DNA was not checked. TRBV21-1 represents a pseudogene. The CDR3 spans 16 residues. The CDR3 loop reads CASSKPPGDRNSPLHF. As DNA, the CDR3 is TGTGCCAGCAGCAAACCGCCAGGGGACAGAAATTCACCCCTCCACTTT.

This clone was counted only a few times. DNA for the CDR3: TGTGCCATCAGCCGGGACCCTTCTAACTCTGGAAACACCATATATTTT. This sequence encodes CAISRDPSNSGNTIYF. This chain links TRBV10-3 with TRBJ1-3, with a tentative D call TRBD1 (5 bases). The CDR3 extends over 16 amino acids. The V gene's germline CDR1 is ENHRY and CDR2 SYGVKD. The ends were cut back, 6 bases at V and 0 bases at J, with 15 bases in the middle.

This clone was observed a handful of times. The V gene is TRBV15, the J gene TRBJ2-3; 9 bases fit TRBD2. After removal of 8 bases from V and 5 bases from J, the junction contained 8 bases not matched to a gene. Germline assignment: CDR1 LNHNV and CDR2 YYDKDF (reference sequence). The CDR3 has 14 amino acids. The chain's CDR3 is CATDGAGGGDTQYF. The CDR3 DNA reads as TGTGCCACCGATGGAGCGGGGGGAGGAGATACGCAGTATTTT.

The rearrangement links TRBV19 to TRBJ1-1; D may be TRBD1 (6 bases). Germline CDR1 is LNHDA and CDR2 is SQIVND (reference sequence). The CDR3 runs to 14 residues. Trimming shortened V by 3 bases and J by 4 bases, and 12 bases separated the two germline ends. As DNA, the CDR3 is TGTGCCAGTAGTATCGCCCGAGGGGGCACTGAAGCTTTCTTT. Amino acids: CASSIARGGTEAFF.

The gene calls are TRBV24-1 and TRBJ1-5; D is unresolved. Trimming shortened V by 7 bases and J by 2 bases, and 23 bases separated the two germline ends. The CDR3 extends over 18 amino acids. Looked up from germline, CDR1 is KGHDR and CDR2 is SFDVKD. The CDR3 here is CATRRVGSDLLRNQPQHF. In nucleotides, the CDR3 is TGTGCCACCAGGAGAGTGGGGTCGGACCTATTGCGCAATCAGCCCCAGCATTTT.

The chain has TRBV12-3 or TRBV12-4 and TRBJ1-4; D perhaps matches TRBD1 (6 bases). There are 13 residues in the CDR3. V lost 3 bases to trimming and J lost 8 bases, with 10 bases between them. The CDR3 bases are TGTGCCAGCAGTTTGACAGGACCCGAAAAACTGTTTTTT. This encodes CASSLTGPEKLFF.

The J gene is TRBJ1-5, the V gene TRBV19, with TRBD1 matching over 7 bases. V shed 7 bases and J 7 bases; nucleotides not matched to a gene: 7. Germline V gene data show CDR1 as LNHDA and CDR2 as SQIVND (reference sequence). This CDR3 has 13 amino acids. The CDR3 sequence is CASNHRGNQPQHF. As DNA, the CDR3 is TGTGCCAGTAATCACAGGGGTAACCAGCCCCAGCATTTT. Full variable domain (rest looked up from reference TRBV19 and TRBJ1-5): DGGITQSPKYLFRKEGQNVTLSCEQNLNHDAMYWYRQDPGQGLRLIYYSQIVNDFQKGDIAEGYSVSREKKESFPLTVTSAQKNPTAFYLCASNHRGNQPQHFGDGTRLSIL.